The 7 T cell receptor beta chains given below trace back to one sample, sequenced in a study of shared clonotypes between healthy human individuals. Libraries were prepared by immunoSEQ multiplex PCR; TCRdb keeps only in-frame clonotypes and omits some of them. Of about 2.2 million clones listed, under 95% are singletons. Cells designated naive CD8 were CD45RO-negative and were positively selected for CCR7, with terminally differentiated effector memory CD45RA+ cells excluded. Sequenced material: naive CD8+ T cells from PBMCs. The source of these receptors is a man in his late teens or twenties in good health. Some clones in this sample may be carry-over from other donors' samples.

Written as DNA, the CDR3 is TGTGCCAGTAGTATTCCCCGGGACTCGGAGATATACAATGAGCAGTTCTTC. It codes for CASSIPRDSEIYNEQFF. This chain links TRBV19 with TRBJ2-1, with D possibly being TRBD2 (6 bases). The CDR3 spans 17 residues. V shed 3 bases and J shed 4 bases, with 19 bases lying between them. CDR1 is LNHDA, CDR2 SQIVND, per germline (reference sequence).

With respect to this clone: A much larger clone differs from this one at a single base, so this may be a read error. Other DNA variants within this sample encode the same CDR3. The CDR3 loop reads CASSYGRTYEQYF. DNA for the CDR3: TGTGCCAGCAGTTACGGCAGGACCTACGAGCAGTACTTC. This chain connects TRBV27 to TRBJ2-7, with no clear D. The V gene lost 4 bases and the J gene lost 2 bases, with 9 bases spanning the gap. The germline V gene encodes CDR1 MNHEY and CDR2 SMNVEV (reference sequence). The CDR3 runs to 13 residues.

The chain links TRBV5-4 to TRBJ1-1; TRBD1 matches 7 bases. Losses at the gene ends were 4 bases for V and 3 bases for J; bases not matched to a gene: 15. In germline, CDR1 is SGHNT, CDR2 YYREEE (reference sequence). This CDR3 has 17 residues. As DNA, the CDR3 is TGTGCCAGCAGCCCTACCTTCGAGGGGGCAGGGGACACTGAAGCTTTCTTT. It is translated as CASSPTFEGAGDTEAFF.

The chain uses TRBV19 and TRBJ2-7, with TRBD2 matching over 7 bases. J was trimmed by 3 bases and V by 4 bases; bases with no gene match: 6. The length of the CDR3 is 14 residues. Germline-derived CDR1 and CDR2 are LNHDA and SQIVND (reference sequence). The CDR3 nucleotides are TGTGCCAGTAGTACCCGAGCGGGGATCTACGAGCAGTACTTC. This translates into CASSTRAGIYEQYF.

The chain employs TRBV5-6 and TRBJ1-2; 7 positions match TRBD1. CDR3 length: 15 residues. The V gene end was trimmed by 1 base and the J gene end by 4 bases; junction bases not matched to a gene: 7. In germline, CDR1 is SGHDT, CDR2 YYEEEE. CDR3 residues: CASSLTGELPYGYTF. The CDR3 DNA reads as TGTGCCAGCAGCTTGACAGGGGAACTTCCCTATGGCTACACCTTC.

V is TRBV2 and J is TRBJ2-7, with unresolved D. CDR1 SNHLY and CDR2 FYNNEI come from the germline V gene. Trimming stripped 0 bases from V and 5 bases from J, with 14 bases between. The length of the CDR3 is 15 residues. The CDR3 loop is CASSEAQVSPNEQYF. In nucleotides, the CDR3 is TGTGCCAGCAGTGAAGCTCAAGTATCTCCTAACGAGCAGTACTTC.

The chain has TRBV7-6 and TRBJ2-7, with 7 bases that match TRBD1. There are 14 residues in the CDR3. V trimming: 6 bases; J trimming: 4 bases; junction bases outside the gene matches: 9. Per germline, CDR1 SGHVS and CDR2 FNYEAQ. CDR3 protein: CASRPGTENYEQYF. CDR3 sequence (DNA): TGTGCCAGCAGACCCGGGACAGAGAATTACGAGCAGTACTTC.